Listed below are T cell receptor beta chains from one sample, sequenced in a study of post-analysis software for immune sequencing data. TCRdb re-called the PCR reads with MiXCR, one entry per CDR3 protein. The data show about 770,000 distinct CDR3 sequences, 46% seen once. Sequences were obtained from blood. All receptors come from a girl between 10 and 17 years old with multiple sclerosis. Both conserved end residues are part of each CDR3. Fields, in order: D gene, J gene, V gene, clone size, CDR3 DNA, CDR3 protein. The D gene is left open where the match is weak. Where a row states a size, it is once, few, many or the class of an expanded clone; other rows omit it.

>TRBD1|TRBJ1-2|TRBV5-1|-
TGCGCCAGCAGCGCCGGGACAGAACCCCTCTATGGCTACACCTTC
CASSAGTEPLYGYTF
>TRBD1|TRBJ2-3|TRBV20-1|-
TGCAGTGCCCCTAAGGGGGCAGGACGGGCGGAGCCCACAGATACGCAGTATTTT
CSAPKGAGRAEPTDTQYF
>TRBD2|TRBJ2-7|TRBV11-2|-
TGTGCCAGCAGCCGGTATACTAGCGGCGACTCCTACGAGCAGTACTTC
CASSRYTSGDSYEQYF
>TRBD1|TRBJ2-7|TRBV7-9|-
TGTGCCAGCAGCTTGGGGAAGGGACAGGCGCTATTCTACGAGCAGTACTTC
CASSLGKGQALFYEQYF
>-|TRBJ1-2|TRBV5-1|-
TGCGCCAGCAGCTCGCTGGACAGAACGGGCGGCTACACCTTC
CASSSLDRTGGYTF
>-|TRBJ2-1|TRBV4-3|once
TGCGCCAGCAGCGCCTCGGCGCGGGTCTCCTACAATGAGCAGTTCTTC
CASSASARVSYNEQFF
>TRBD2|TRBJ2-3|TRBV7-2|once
TGTGCCAGCAGCTTAGTAGTAGCGGGGGGCACAGATACGCAGTATTTT
CASSLVVAGGTDTQYF
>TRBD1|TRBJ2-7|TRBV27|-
TGTGCCAGCAGTTGGGACAGTAAGTACGAGCAGTACTTC
CASSWDSKYEQYF
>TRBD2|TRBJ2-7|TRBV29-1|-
TGCAGCGCCTCCTTACTAGCGGGAGACCTCTACGAGCAGTACTTC
CSASLLAGDLYEQYF
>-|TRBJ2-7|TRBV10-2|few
TGCGCCAGCAGTGAGTCGCGGCAAACAGGGTACCCCTACGAGCAGTACTTC
CASSESRQTGYPYEQYF
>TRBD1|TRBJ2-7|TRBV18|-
TGTGCCAGCTCATCCACCCGACCGGGACAGGGGGCAAAAAACGAGCAGTACTTC
CASSSTRPGQGAKNEQYF
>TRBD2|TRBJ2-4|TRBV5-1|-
TGCGCCAGCAGCTTGGCCGGGACTAGCGGGCTCAAAAACATTCAGTACTTC
CASSLAGTSGLKNIQYF
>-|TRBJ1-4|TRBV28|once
TGTGCCAGCAGTACACGGGGGGAGGATGAAAAACTGTTTTTT
CASSTRGEDEKLFF
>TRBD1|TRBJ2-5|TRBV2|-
TGTGCCAGCAGTGCCCTCTGGACAGGGGAGGAGACCCAGTACTTC
CASSALWTGEETQYF
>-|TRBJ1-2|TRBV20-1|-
TGCAGTGCTCCGTACAGACGGGAGGCGGACTATGGCTACACCTTC
CSAPYRREADYGYTF
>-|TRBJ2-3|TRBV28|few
TGTGCCAGCAGTTTTCGCACCACAGATACGCAGTATTTT
CASSFRTTDTQYF
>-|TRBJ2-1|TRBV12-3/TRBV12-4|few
TGTGCCAGCAGTTTTTTGACCAGCGGGTGGGATTACAATGAGCAGTTCTTC
CASSFLTSGWDYNEQFF
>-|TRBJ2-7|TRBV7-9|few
TGTGCCAGCAGCCAACCCCGGGGGACCCCCCACGAGCAGTACTTC
CASSQPRGTPHEQYF
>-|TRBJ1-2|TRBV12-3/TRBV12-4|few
TGTGCCAGCAGAAAGGGACATTCCTATGGCTACACCTTC
CASRKGHSYGYTF
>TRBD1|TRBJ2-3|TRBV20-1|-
TGCAGTGCTAGCCAAGACAGGGGGCGAGTCCCAGATACGCAGTATTTT
CSASQDRGRVPDTQYF
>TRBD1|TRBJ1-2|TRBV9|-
TGTGCCAGCAGCGTCTTCCTTCAGGGGACAGTTGAAGGCTACACCTTC
CASSVFLQGTVEGYTF
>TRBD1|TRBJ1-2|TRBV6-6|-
TGTGCCAGCGACCACCTTGGGACAGCTAACTATGGCTACACCTTC
CASDHLGTANYGYTF
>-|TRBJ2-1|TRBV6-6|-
TGTGCCAGCAGTTACTCGAGGGTTTACAATGAGCAGTTCTTC
CASSYSRVYNEQFF
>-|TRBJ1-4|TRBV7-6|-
TGTGCCAGCAGCTTAGGGACAGATAATGAAAAACTGTTTTTT
CASSLGTDNEKLFF
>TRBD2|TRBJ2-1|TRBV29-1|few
TGCAGCGTTTTCACCGGGACTAGCATGACCAATGAGCAGTTCTTC
CSVFTGTSMTNEQFF
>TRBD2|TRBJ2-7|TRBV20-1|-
TGCAGTGCTAGAGATCACTTGGGAGGGTGGGAGCAGTACTTC
CSARDHLGGWEQYF
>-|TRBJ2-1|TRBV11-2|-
TGTGCCAGCAGCTTAGATGCGATCACCTACAATGAGCAGTTCTTC
CASSLDAITYNEQFF
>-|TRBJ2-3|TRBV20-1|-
TGCAGTGCTACGGGGATAGGGCGGGCTTATACGCAGTATTTT
CSATGIGRAYTQYF
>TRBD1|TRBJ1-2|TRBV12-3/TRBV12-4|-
TGTGCCATCCTGACAGGGGGTTATGGCTACACCTTC
CAILTGGYGYTF
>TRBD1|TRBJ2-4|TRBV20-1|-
TGCAGTGCTAGAGATAGGACAGGGAAAAACATTCAGTACTTC
CSARDRTGKNIQYF
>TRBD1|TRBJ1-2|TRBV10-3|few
TGTGCCATCAGCGCCGACAGGGGGAACTATGGCTACACCTTC
CAISADRGNYGYTF
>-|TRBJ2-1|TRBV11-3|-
TGTGCCAGCAGCACAGGCGGACGGTTGTCCTACAATGAGCAGTTCTTC
CASSTGGRLSYNEQFF
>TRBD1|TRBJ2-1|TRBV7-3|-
TGTGCCAGCAGCCCCGCAGGGGGAGTGAATGAGCAGTTCTTC
CASSPAGGVNEQFF
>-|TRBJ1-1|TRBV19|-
TGTGCCAGTAGTACATCCAGGGGTATGAACACTGAAGCTTTCTTT
CASSTSRGMNTEAFF
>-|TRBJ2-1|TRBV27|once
TGTGCCAGCACCTCCGGCCGGGACCTCAAAAACAACAATGAGCAGTTCTTC
CASTSGRDLKNNNEQFF
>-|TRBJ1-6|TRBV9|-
TGTGCCAGCAGTAGGGAGTCTGCAGAATATAATTCACCCCTCCACTTT
CASSRESAEYNSPLHF
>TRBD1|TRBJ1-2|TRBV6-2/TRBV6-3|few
TGTGCCAGCAGTTACCTCAGGGGGCCTGGCTACACCTTC
CASSYLRGPGYTF
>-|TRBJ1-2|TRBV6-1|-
TGTGCCAGCAGTGAACAGGGACCGTATGGCTACACCTTC
CASSEQGPYGYTF
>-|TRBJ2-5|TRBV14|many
TGTGCCAGCAGCCAAGAGGGAGGCCAAGAGACCCAGTACTTC
CASSQEGGQETQYF
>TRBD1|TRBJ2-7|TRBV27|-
TGTGCCAGCAGTCCCCAAGGGACAGGAGATTACGAGCAGTACTTC
CASSPQGTGDYEQYF
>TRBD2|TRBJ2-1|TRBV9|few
TGTGCCAGCGCAGTTAGCGGGAGGGCCGCCAACAATGAGCAGTTCTTC
CASAVSGRAANNEQFF
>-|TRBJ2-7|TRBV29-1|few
TGCAGCGTTGTCCTCCCCACTTTCGGGGAGCAGTACTTC
CSVVLPTFGEQYF
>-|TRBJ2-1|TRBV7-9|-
TGTGCCAGCAGCTCGTACAGGGAAGGAACGGGTGAGCAGTTCTTC
CASSSYREGTGEQFF
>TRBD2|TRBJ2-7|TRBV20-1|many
TGCAGTGCTAGAGATGCAGGACTAGCGGGCCTAAACGGGGCCCCAAGTTCCTACGAGCAGTACTTC
CSARDAGLAGLNGAPSSYEQYF
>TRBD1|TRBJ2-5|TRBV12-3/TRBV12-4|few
TGTGCCAGCAGTTTAGGGGCCAGGGGGCAGGAGACCCAGTACTTC
CASSLGARGQETQYF
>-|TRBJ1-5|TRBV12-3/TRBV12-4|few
TGTGCCAGCACCCTAGGGGCAGCTAATCAGCCCCAGCATTTT
CASTLGAANQPQHF
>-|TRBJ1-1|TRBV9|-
TGTGCCAGCAGCGTAAAGGGACCGGAAACTGAAGCTTTCTTT
CASSVKGPETEAFF
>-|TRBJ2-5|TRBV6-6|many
TGTGCCAGCAGCTACCTTCTTGGGTGGGAGACCCAGTACTTC
CASSYLLGWETQYF
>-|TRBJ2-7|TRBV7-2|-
TGTGCCAGCAGCTTTTTAGACTCTCACTCGGGAGAGCAGTACTTC
CASSFLDSHSGEQYF
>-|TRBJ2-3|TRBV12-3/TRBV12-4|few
TGTGCCACCCTTCCGGGAAGCACAGATACGCAGTATTTT
CATLPGSTDTQYF
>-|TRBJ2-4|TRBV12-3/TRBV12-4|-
TGTGCCAGCACCTCAGGGACGTTGGGGCAGTACTTC
CASTSGTLGQYF
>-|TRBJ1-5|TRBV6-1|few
TGTGCCAGCAGTCGAATGGGGGCACAGGGTGCTACTCAGCCCCAGCATTTT
CASSRMGAQGATQPQHF
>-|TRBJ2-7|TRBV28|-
TGTGCCAGCAGCTTAACAGGAATTCAGTACGAGCAGTACTTC
CASSLTGIQYEQYF
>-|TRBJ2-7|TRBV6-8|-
TGTGCCACCCAGCGGCGCGAGCAGTACTTC
CATQRREQYF
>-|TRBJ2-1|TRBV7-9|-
TGTGCCAGCAGCTTAGTCTCTAAAATTTCCTACAATGAGCAGTTCTTC
CASSLVSKISYNEQFF
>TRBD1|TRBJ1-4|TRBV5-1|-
TGCGCCAGCAGCTTTCGACAGGGGTGGGGAACTAATGAAAAACTGTTTTTT
CASSFRQGWGTNEKLFF